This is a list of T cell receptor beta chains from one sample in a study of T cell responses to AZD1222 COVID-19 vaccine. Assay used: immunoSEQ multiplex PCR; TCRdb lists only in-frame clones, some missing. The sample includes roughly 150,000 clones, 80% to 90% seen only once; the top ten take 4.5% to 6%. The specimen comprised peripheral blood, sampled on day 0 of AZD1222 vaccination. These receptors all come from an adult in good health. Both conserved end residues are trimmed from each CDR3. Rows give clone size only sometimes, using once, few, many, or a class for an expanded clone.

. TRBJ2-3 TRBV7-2 ATERSHSGRGTQY
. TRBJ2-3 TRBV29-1 SVEDRAPSTDTQY
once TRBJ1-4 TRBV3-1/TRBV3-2 ASSQFLGGEKLF
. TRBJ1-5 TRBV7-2 ASSSRRRNQPQH
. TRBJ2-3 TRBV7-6 ASSPGAGAYGRVWDTQY
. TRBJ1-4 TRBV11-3 ASSPTTGYNEKLF
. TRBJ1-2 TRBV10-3 AISEPGEAHYGYT
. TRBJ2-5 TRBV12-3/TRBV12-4 ASSFAGPETQY
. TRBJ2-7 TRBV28 ASTTGPDEQY
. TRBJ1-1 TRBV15 ATSRDMNTEAF
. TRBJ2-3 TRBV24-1 ATKGGPTDTQY
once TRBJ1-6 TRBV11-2 ASSSGYNSPLH
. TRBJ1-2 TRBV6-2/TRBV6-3 ASRYRDRDNYGYT
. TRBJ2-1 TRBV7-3 ASSPQGLAGGRQF
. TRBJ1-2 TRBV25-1 ASSVVTGRGYT
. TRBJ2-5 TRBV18 ASSPGGFFGETQY
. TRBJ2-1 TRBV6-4 ASSDYRWGSYNEQF
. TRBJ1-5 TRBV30 AWSLAGNQPQH
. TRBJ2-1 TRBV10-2 ASSLTRGAYNEQF
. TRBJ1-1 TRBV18 ASSPSTNTEAF
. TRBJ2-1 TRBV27 ASRLTGLSSYNEQF
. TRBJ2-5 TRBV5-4 ASSTGQGTETQY
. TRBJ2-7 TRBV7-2 ASSLVAVSYDEQY
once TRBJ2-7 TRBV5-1 ASSSIPGGNYEQY
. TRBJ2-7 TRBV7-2 ASSLWNEQY
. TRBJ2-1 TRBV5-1 ASRDGTSGSVRQF
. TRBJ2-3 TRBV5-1 ASSLDGGRPTDTQY
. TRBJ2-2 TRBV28 ACTGGTNTGELF
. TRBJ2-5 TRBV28 ASSFPGGLAGTQY
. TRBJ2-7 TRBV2 ASSFPGLAAYEQY
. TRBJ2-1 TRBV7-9 ASSSSGTSGEQF
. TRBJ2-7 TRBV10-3 AISDYGREKY
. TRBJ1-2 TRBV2 ASSAQDYGYT
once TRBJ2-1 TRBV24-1 ATSPGNFVYNEQF
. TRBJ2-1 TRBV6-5 ASRGPGLTYNEQF
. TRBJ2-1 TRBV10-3 AISEGGPSYNEQF
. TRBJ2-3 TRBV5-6 ASSLGVRTQY
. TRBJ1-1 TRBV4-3 ASSQIEDTEAF
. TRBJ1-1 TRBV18 ASSLGRSREAF
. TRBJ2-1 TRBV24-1 ATRESGSTNEQF
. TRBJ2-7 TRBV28 ASSPGTMSSYEQY
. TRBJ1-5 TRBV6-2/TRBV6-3 ASSSTREPQH
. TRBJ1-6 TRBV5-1 ASSGGTGYNSPLH
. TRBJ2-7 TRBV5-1 ASSLAGTGPYEQY